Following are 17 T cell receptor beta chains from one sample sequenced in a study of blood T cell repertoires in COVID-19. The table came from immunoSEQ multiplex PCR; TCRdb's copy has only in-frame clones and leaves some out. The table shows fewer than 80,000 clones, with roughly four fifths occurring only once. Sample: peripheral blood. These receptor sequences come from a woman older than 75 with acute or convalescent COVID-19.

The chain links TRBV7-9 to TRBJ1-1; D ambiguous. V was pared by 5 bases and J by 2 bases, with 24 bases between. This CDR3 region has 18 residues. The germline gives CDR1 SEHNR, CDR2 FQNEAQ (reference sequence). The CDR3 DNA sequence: TGTGCCAGCAGCCCGGGAAACCCGGCCCACCTTATAAACACTGAAGCTTTCTTT. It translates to CASSPGNPAHLINTEAFF. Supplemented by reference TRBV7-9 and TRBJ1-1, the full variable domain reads DTGVSQNPRHKITKRGQNVTFRCDPISEHNRLYWYRQTLGQGPEFLTYFQNEAQLEKSRLLSDRFSAERPKGSFSTLEIQRTEQGDSAMYLCASSPGNPAHLINTEAFFGQGTRLTVV.

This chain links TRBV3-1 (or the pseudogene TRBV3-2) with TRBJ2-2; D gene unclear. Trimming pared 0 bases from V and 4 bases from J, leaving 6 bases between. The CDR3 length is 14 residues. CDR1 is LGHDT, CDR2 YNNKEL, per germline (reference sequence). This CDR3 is CASSQDQITGELFF. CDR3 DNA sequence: TGTGCCAGCAGCCAAGACCAGATCACCGGGGAGCTGTTTTTT.

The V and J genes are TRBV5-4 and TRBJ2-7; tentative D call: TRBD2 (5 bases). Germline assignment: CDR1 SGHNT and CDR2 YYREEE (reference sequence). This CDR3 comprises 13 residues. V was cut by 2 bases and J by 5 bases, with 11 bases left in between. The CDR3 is CASSFSGSDEQYF. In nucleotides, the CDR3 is TGTGCCAGCAGCTTCTCCGGTAGCGACGAGCAGTACTTC.

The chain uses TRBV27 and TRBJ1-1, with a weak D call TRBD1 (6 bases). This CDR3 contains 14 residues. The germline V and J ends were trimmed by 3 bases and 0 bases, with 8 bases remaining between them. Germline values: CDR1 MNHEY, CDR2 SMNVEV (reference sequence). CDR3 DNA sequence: TGTGCCAGCAGTTTCCAGGGGTTGAACACTGAAGCTTTCTTT. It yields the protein CASSFQGLNTEAFF.

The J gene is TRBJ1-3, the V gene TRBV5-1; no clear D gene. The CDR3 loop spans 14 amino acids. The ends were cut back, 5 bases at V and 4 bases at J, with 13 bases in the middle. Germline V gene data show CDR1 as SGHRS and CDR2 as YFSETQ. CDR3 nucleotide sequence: TGCGCCAGCAGTACCGGGGATGGCGGAAACACCATATATTTT. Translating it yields CASSTGDGGNTIYF.

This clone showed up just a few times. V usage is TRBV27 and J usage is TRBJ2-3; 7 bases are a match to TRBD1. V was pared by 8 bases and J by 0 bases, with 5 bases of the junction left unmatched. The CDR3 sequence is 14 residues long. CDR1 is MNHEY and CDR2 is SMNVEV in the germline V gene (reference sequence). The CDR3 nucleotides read TGTGCCAGCGGACACAGGGGTAGCACAGATACGCAGTATTTT. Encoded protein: CASGHRGSTDTQYF.

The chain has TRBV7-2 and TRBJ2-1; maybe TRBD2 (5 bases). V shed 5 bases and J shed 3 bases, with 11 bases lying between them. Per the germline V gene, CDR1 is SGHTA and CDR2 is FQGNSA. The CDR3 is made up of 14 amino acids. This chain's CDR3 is CASSPEGFYNEQFF. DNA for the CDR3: TGTGCCAGCAGCCCCGAGGGCTTCTACAATGAGCAGTTCTTC.

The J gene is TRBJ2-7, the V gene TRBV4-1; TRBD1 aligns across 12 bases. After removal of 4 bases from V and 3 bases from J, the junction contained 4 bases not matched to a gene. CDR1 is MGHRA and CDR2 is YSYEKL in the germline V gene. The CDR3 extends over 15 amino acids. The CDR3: CASSPGTGGGYEQYF. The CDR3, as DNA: TGCGCCAGCAGCCCGGGGACAGGGGGCGGCTACGAGCAGTACTTC.

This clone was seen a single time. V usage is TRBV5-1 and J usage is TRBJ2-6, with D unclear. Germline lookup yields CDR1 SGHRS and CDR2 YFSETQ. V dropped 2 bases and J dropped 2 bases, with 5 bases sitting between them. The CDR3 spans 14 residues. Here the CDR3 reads CASSLTTGANVLTF. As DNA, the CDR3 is TGCGCCAGCAGCTTAACTACTGGGGCCAACGTCCTGACTTTC.

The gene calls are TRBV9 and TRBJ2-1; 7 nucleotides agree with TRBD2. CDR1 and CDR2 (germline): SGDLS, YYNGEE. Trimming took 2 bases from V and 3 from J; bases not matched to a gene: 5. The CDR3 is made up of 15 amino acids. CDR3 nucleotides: TGTGCCAGCAGCGTCAGCGGGGCCAACTACAATGAGCAGTTCTTC. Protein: CASSVSGANYNEQFF.

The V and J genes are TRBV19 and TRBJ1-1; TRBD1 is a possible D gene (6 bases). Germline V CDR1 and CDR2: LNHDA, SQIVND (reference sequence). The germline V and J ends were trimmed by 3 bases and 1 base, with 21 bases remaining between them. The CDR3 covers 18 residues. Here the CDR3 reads CASSMNRVRDRRNTEAFF. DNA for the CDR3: TGTGCCAGTAGTATGAACAGGGTTCGTGATCGGCGGAACACTGAAGCTTTCTTT. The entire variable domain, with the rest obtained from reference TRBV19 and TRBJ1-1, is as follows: DGGITQSPKYLFRKEGQNVTLSCEQNLNHDAMYWYRQDPGQGLRLIYYSQIVNDFQKGDIAEGYSVSREKKESFPLTVTSAQKNPTAFYLCASSMNRVRDRRNTEAFFGQGTRLTVV.

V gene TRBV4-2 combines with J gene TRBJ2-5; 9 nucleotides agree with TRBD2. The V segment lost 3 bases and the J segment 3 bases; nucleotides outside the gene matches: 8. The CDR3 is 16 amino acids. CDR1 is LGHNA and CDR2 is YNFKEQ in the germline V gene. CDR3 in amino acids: CASSQGLVAGEETQYF. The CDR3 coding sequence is TGTGCCAGCAGCCAGGGTTTGGTAGCGGGAGAAGAGACCCAGTACTTC.

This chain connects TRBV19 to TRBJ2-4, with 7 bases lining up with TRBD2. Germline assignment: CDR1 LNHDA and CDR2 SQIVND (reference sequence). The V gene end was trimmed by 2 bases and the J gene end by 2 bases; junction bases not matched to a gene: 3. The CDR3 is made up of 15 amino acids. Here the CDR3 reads CASSIQGGTKNIQYF. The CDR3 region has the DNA TGTGCCAGTAGTATACAGGGAGGGACCAAAAACATTCAGTACTTC.

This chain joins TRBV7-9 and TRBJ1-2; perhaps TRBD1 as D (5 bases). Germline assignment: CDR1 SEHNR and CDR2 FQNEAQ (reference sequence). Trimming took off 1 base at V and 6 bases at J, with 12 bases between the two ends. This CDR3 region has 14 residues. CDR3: CASSLGTPAHGYTF. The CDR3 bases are TGTGCCAGCAGCTTAGGGACACCCGCGCATGGCTACACCTTC.

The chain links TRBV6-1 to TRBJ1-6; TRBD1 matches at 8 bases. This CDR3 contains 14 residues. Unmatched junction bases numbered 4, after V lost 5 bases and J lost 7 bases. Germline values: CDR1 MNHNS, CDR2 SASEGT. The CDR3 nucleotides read TGTGCCAGCAGTTTGACAGGGGAGAATTCACCCCTCCACTTT. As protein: CASSLTGENSPLHF.

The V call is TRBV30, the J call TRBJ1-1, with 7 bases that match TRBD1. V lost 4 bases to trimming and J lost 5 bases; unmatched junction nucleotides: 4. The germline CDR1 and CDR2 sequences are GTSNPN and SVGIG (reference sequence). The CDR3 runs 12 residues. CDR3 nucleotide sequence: TGTGCCTGGACCAGCAGGGGGACTGAAGCTTTCTTT. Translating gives CAWTSRGTEAFF.

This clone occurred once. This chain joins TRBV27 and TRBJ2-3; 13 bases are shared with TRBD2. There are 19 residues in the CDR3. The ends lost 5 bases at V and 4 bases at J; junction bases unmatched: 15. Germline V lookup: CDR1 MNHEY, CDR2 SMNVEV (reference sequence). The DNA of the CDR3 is TGTGCCAGCAGTCTCCCCGGGACTAGCGGGGTCCTTGGAGCAGATACGCAGTATTTT. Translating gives CASSLPGTSGVLGADTQYF.